One and the same sample provided the 30 T cell receptor beta chains below, sequenced in a study of neurological immune-mediated disorders. TCRdb analysed the 5' RACE reads with MiXCR anew, one entry per CDR3 protein. The table shows about 27,000 distinct CDR3 sequences, with over 20% occurring only once. Sequencing used PBMCs. The receptors here all came from an older woman in good health.

This clonotype was found many times. The chain uses TRBV7-2 and TRBJ2-2; maybe TRBD2 (6 bases). CDR3 length: 17 amino acids. Per the germline V gene, CDR1 is SGHTA and CDR2 is FQGNSA. Trimming left V 5 bases short and J 8 bases short, with 24 bases between. The CDR3 coding sequence is TGTGCCAGCAGCCCGACGGGGATCGGGAGTCCAAAAGGGGAGCTGTTTTTT. Its protein is CASSPTGIGSPKGELFF.

There are many counts of this clonotype. The chain employs TRBV20-1 and TRBJ2-3, with TRBD2 identical over 11 bases. The CDR3 is 14 residues long. The ends lost 2 bases at V and 7 bases at J; junction bases unmatched: 5. Germline lookup yields CDR1 DFQATT and CDR2 SNEGSKA (reference sequence). The DNA of the CDR3 is TGCAGTGCTAGATTAGCGGGAGGGTCAAATACGCAGTATTTT. Its translation is CSARLAGGSNTQYF.

In this sample, this clonotype turned up many times. V usage is TRBV2 and J usage is TRBJ2-4; perhaps TRBD1 as D (6 bases). CDR3 length equals 15 residues. From germline, CDR1 is SNHLY and CDR2 FYNNEI. The V gene lost 6 bases and the J gene lost 2 bases, with 14 bases spanning the gap. CDR3: CASSERWGPKNIQYF. The CDR3 DNA sequence: TGTGCCAGCAGCGAACGGTGGGGGCCCAAAAACATTCAGTACTTC. Full variable domain (outside the CDR3, taken from reference TRBV2 and TRBJ2-4): EPEVTQTPSHQVTQMGQEVILRCVPISNHLYFYWYRQILGQKVEFLVSFYNNEISEKSEIFDDQFSVERPDGSNFTLKIRSTKLEDSAMYFCASSERWGPKNIQYFGAGTRLSVL.

This clonotype was seen repeatedly, ten times or more. The chain uses TRBV4-3 and TRBJ2-3, with D unresolved. The V and J ends lost 0 bases and 0 bases respectively, with 7 bases between them. Germline CDR1 is LGHNA and CDR2 is YSLEER. The CDR3 contains 15 residues. The CDR3 sequence is CASSQDKVSTDTQYF. CDR3 nucleotide sequence: TGCGCCAGCAGCCAAGATAAAGTTAGCACAGATACGCAGTATTTT.

This clonotype came up many times. V gene TRBV12-3 or TRBV12-4 combines with J gene TRBJ2-1; 7 bases line up with TRBD2. J gave up 2 bases and V 0 bases, and 4 bases lay outside the gene matches. This CDR3 contains 16 residues. This CDR3 reads CASSLAGGLTYNEQFF. CDR3 sequence (DNA): TGTGCCAGCAGTTTAGCGGGGGGACTAACCTACAATGAGCAGTTCTTC.

This clonotype was found many times. The V gene is TRBV5-1, the J gene TRBJ2-1; 10 positions agree with TRBD2. V was pared by 0 bases and J by 9 bases, with 12 bases of the junction left unmatched. Germline V gene sequence: CDR1 SGHRS, CDR2 YFSETQ. The CDR3 runs 17 residues. CDR3 DNA sequence: TGCGCCAGCAGCTTGGCCGTACAAGCGGGGGGGCCGAGTGAGCAGTTCTTC. Residues: CASSLAVQAGGPSEQFF.

This clonotype was seen ten or more times. CDR3 nucleotide sequence: TGCGCCAGCAGCTCGAAGGAGTACCAAGAGACCCAGTACTTC. The encoded protein is CASSSKEYQETQYF. V gene TRBV5-1 combines with J gene TRBJ2-5, with D unresolved. The CDR3 covers 14 residues. Deletions cut 3 bases from V and 0 bases from J, with 9 bases between. Germline V gene lookup returns CDR1 SGHRS and CDR2 YFSETQ.

The CDR3 DNA sequence: TGTGCCACCAGCAGAGAACTAGCGGGACTGTCCTACGAGCAGTACTTC. Amino acids: CATSRELAGLSYEQYF. The chain recombines TRBV15 with TRBJ2-7; 10 bases are a match to TRBD2. CDR3 length equals 16 residues. Trimming cost V 0 bases and J 1 base; bases outside gene matches: 3. Germline V gene sequence: CDR1 LNHNV, CDR2 YYDKDF (reference sequence).

This clonotype showed up just a few times. A clone one base away is much larger, so this may be a read error. The chain combines TRBV9 with TRBJ1-2; 7 bases fit TRBD1. In germline, CDR1 is SGDLS, CDR2 YYNGEE. This CDR3 is 15 amino acids long. The CDR3 sequence: CVSSAGTESIYGYTF. CDR3 DNA: TGTGTCAGCAGCGCCGGGACAGAGAGTATCTATGGCTACACCTTC.

This clonotype was observed at least ten times. The rearrangement uses TRBV20-1 and TRBJ1-4; D possibly corresponds to TRBD1 (5 bases). Trimming removed 5 bases from V and 0 bases from J, with 13 bases in between. The CDR3 contains 15 residues. The germline V gene has CDR1 DFQATT and CDR2 SNEGSKA (reference sequence). The CDR3 DNA reads as TGCAGTGCTGTTGGGGCGATAACAACTAATGAAAAACTGTTTTTT. This gives the protein CSAVGAITTNEKLFF.

This clonotype has at least ten counts. The V and J genes are TRBV14 and TRBJ2-6; D uncertain. Germline V CDR1 and CDR2: SGHDN, FVKESK. The CDR3 totals 17 residues. V lost 0 bases and J lost 2, with 11 bases in between. CDR3 in amino acids: CASSQDLTQAGANVLTF. Written as DNA, the CDR3 is TGTGCCAGCAGCCAAGATCTGACTCAGGCTGGGGCCAACGTCCTGACTTTC.

The chain has TRBV6-1 and TRBJ2-3; TRBD2 matches 9 bases. The CDR3 has 14 residues. The V segment lost 8 bases and the J segment 2 bases; nucleotides outside the gene matches: 5. Germline CDR1 is MNHNS and CDR2 is SASEGT. This CDR3 is CASSPGLATDTQYF. For the CDR3, the DNA is TGTGCCAGCTCGCCGGGACTAGCCACAGATACGCAGTATTTT.

The table lists this clonotype with many counts. CDR3 sequence: CASSERTSVNNEQFF. In DNA form, the CDR3 reads TGCGCCAGCAGTGAAAGGACTAGCGTAAACAATGAGCAGTTCTTC. V is TRBV10-1 and J is TRBJ2-1, with 9 bases fitting TRBD2. The V gene's germline CDR1 is WNHNN and CDR2 SYGVQD (reference sequence). After removal of 3 bases from V and 5 bases from J, the junction contained 5 bases not matched to a gene. The length of the CDR3 is 15 residues.

Within the sample, this clonotype is medium-sized. This chain joins TRBV5-1 and TRBJ1-2; D not certain. Trimming stripped 1 base from V and 3 bases from J, with 10 bases between. Germline-derived CDR1 and CDR2 are SGHRS and YFSETQ. The length of the CDR3 is 14 residues. CDR3 region: CASSLLGGDYGYTF. DNA of the CDR3: TGCGCCAGCAGCTTGCTGGGAGGTGACTATGGCTACACCTTC.

The rearrangement joins TRBV28 to TRBJ2-5; TRBD2 is a possible D gene (6 bases). Per the germline V gene, CDR1 is MDHEN and CDR2 is SYDVKM. V was clipped by 6 bases and J by 2 bases, with 22 bases between them. The length of the CDR3 is 17 residues. CDR3 residues: CASRNLAGGSGQETQYF. The CDR3 bases are TGTGCCAGCAGGAACCTAGCAGGAGGGTCCGGACAAGAGACCCAGTACTTC.

The gene calls are TRBV28 and TRBJ1-2; D ambiguous. V was clipped by 5 bases and J by 8 bases, with 18 bases between them. This CDR3 has 14 amino acids. Germline lookup yields CDR1 MDHEN and CDR2 SYDVKM. The CDR3 DNA reads as TGTGCCAGCAGTCCTCCCGGGTCCACGGGGGGCTACACCTTC. This codes for CASSPPGSTGGYTF.

V gene TRBV6-5 combines with J gene TRBJ1-2; D is uncertain. This CDR3 comprises 13 residues. Germline V CDR1 and CDR2: MNHEY, SVGAGI. V was trimmed by 6 bases and J by 4 bases, leaving 12 bases between them. The CDR3 spells CASSSGGFYGYTF. The CDR3 nucleotides read TGTGCCAGCAGCTCCGGCGGGTTCTATGGCTACACCTTC.

This clonotype was observed many times. V usage is TRBV12-3 or TRBV12-4 and J usage is TRBJ2-1, with D uncertain. Between the trimmed V and J ends, which lost 6 bases and 10 bases, there was a span of 13 bases. CDR3 size: 12 residues. Here the CDR3 reads CASSPSLREQFF. Here the CDR3 DNA reads TGTGCCAGCAGCCCCTCCTTGAGGGAGCAGTTCTTC.

The chain carries TRBV11-2 and TRBJ2-3; the D gene is possibly TRBD1 (6 bases). Germline lookup yields CDR1 SGHAT and CDR2 FQNNGV. V was pared by 1 base and J by 6 bases, with 14 bases between. The CDR3 runs 15 residues. CDR3 protein: CASSLVQGPPDTQYF. The DNA for the CDR3 is TGTGCCAGCAGCTTAGTCCAGGGGCCCCCGGATACGCAGTATTTT. Using reference TRBV11-2 and TRBJ2-3 for the parts outside the CDR3, the full variable domain is EAGVAQSPRYKIIEKRQSVAFWCNPISGHATLYWYQQILGQGPKLLIQFQNNGVVDDSQLPKDRFSAERLKGVDSTLKIQPAKLEDSAVYLCASSLVQGPPDTQYFGPGTRLTVL.

The sample holds many counts of this clonotype. The CDR3 spells CASSPSAESSYEQYF. In DNA, the CDR3 is TGTGCCAGCAGTCCCTCAGCGGAGAGCTCCTACGAGCAGTACTTC. The chain employs TRBV28 and TRBJ2-7; possibly TRBD2 for D (5 bases). Per the germline V gene, CDR1 is MDHEN and CDR2 is SYDVKM. V shed 5 bases and J shed 0 bases, with 14 bases lying between them. This CDR3 spans 15 amino acids.

This clonotype showed up many times. The chain couples TRBV12-3 or TRBV12-4 to TRBJ2-2, with a weak D call TRBD1 (5 bases). The CDR3 consists of 16 residues. Trimming pared 6 bases from V and 0 bases from J, leaving 14 bases between. The CDR3: CASSFKGFANTGELFF. In DNA, the CDR3 is TGTGCCAGCAGCTTTAAGGGGTTCGCGAACACCGGGGAGCTGTTTTTT.

Ten or more counts support this clonotype. The rearrangement uses TRBV5-1 and TRBJ2-5; TRBD2 might be the D (5 bases). Germline V CDR1 and CDR2: SGHRS, YFSETQ. The CDR3 covers 14 residues. Trimming took off 0 bases at V and 1 base at J, with 7 bases between the two ends. The CDR3 sequence: CASSLAGLQETQYF. The CDR3 coding sequence is TGCGCCAGCAGCTTGGCCGGACTCCAAGAGACCCAGTACTTC.

This clonotype was seen repeatedly, ten times or more. In DNA, the CDR3 is TGTGCCAGCAGCTCCCCTGGGACTAAGAGGGGCTCTGGGGCCAACGTCCTGACTTTC. This sequence encodes CASSSPGTKRGSGANVLTF. The gene calls are TRBV5-4 and TRBJ2-6, with 7 bases matching TRBD2. Per the germline V gene, CDR1 is SGHNT and CDR2 is YYREEE (reference sequence). The CDR3 length is 19 residues. V gave up 3 bases and J gave up 0 bases; unmatched junction bases: 12.

This clonotype has only a few counts. The chain carries TRBV3-1 and TRBJ2-3; 9 positions agree with TRBD1. V was pared by 5 bases and J by 5 bases, with 8 bases of the junction left unmatched. The length of the CDR3 is 15 residues. The germline gives CDR1 LGHDT, CDR2 YNNKEL (reference sequence). The CDR3 DNA is TGTGCCAGCAGCGTGCGGACAGGGGAGGTAGATACGCAGTATTTT. Encoded protein: CASSVRTGEVDTQYF.

This clonotype was recorded many times. CDR3 DNA sequence: TGTGCCAGCAGCTTAGAGAGGACCCAAAATCTCTTCTTC. This codes for CASSLERTQNLFF. This chain uses TRBV7-8 with TRBJ2-1, with no clear D. This CDR3 region has 13 residues. Germline-derived CDR1 and CDR2 are SGHVS and FQNEAQ. V was trimmed by 1 base and J by 16 bases, leaving 17 bases between them.

The rearrangement joins TRBV30 to TRBJ2-3; possibly TRBD1 for D (5 bases). The CDR3 spans 13 residues. V lost 3 bases and J 3 bases, leaving 10 bases between the germline ends. The V gene's germline CDR1 is GTSNPN and CDR2 SVGIG (reference sequence). The CDR3 nucleotides read TGTGCCTGGAGACTCGACAGAACAGATACGCAGTATTTT. This translates into CAWRLDRTDTQYF.

This clonotype was observed at least ten times. The rearrangement joins TRBV28 to TRBJ2-7; weak D call: TRBD2 (6 bases). The V end was cut by 5 bases, the J end by 2 bases, with 22 bases between. This CDR3 has 17 residues. Germline V gene sequence: CDR1 MDHEN, CDR2 SYDVKM. The CDR3 loop reads CASSPVLTRRGTYEQYF. The CDR3 DNA follows: TGTGCCAGCAGTCCCGTCCTAACTAGGCGGGGTACCTACGAGCAGTACTTC.

Many counts were recorded for this clonotype. J is TRBJ1-1 and V is TRBV4-3; TRBD1 agrees at 8 bases. The CDR3 runs to 18 residues. The V gene end was trimmed by 3 bases and the J gene end by 2 bases; junction bases not matched to a gene: 14. Per the germline V gene, CDR1 is LGHNA and CDR2 is YSLEER. The CDR3 DNA is TGCGCCAGCAGCCATTTACCCCCAGGGGGCGGTGGAAACACTGAAGCTTTCTTT. Translated: CASSHLPPGGGGNTEAFF.

At least ten counts were recorded for this clonotype. This chain connects TRBV7-9 to TRBJ2-7; 11 bases are shared with TRBD1. The CDR3 extends over 16 amino acids. In germline, CDR1 is SEHNR, CDR2 FQNEAQ (reference sequence). V was pared by 4 bases and J by 7 bases, with 12 bases of the junction left unmatched. The DNA for the CDR3 is TGTGCCAGCAGCTCTTACGCCGGGACAGGGGGAGAAGAGCAGTACTTC. This encodes CASSSYAGTGGEEQYF.

At least ten counts were recorded for this clonotype. The genes are TRBV7-2 and TRBJ2-7, with 11 bases matching TRBD2. J lost 3 bases, V lost 1 base, and 5 bases had no gene match. There are 16 residues in the CDR3. CDR1 is SGHTA and CDR2 is FQGNSA in the germline V gene. CDR3 sequence reads: CASSLDVTSGGYEQYF. As DNA, the CDR3 is TGTGCCAGCAGCTTAGATGTCACTAGCGGGGGCTACGAGCAGTACTTC.